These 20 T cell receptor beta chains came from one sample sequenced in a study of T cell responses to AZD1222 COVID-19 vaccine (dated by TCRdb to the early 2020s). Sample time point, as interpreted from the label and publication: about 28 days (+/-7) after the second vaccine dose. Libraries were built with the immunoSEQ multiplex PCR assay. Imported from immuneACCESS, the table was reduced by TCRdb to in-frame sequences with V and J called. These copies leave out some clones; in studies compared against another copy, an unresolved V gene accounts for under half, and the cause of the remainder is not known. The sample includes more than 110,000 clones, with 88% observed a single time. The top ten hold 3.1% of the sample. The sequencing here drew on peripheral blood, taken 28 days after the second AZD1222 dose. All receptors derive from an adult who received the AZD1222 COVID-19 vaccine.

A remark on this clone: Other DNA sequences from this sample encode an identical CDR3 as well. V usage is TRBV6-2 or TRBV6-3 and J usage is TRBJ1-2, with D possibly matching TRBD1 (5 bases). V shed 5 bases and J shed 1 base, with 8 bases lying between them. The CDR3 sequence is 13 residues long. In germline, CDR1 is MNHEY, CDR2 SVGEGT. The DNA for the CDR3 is TGTGCCAGCAGTCGAGACAGTAACTATGGCTACACCTTC. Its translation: CASSRDSNYGYTF.

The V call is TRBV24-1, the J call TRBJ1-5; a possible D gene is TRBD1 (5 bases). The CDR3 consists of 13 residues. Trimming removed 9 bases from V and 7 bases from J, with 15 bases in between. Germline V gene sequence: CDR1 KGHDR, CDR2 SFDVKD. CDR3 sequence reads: CATSGTGFQPQHF. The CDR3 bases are TGTGCCACCTCCGGGACGGGCTTCCAGCCCCAGCATTTT.

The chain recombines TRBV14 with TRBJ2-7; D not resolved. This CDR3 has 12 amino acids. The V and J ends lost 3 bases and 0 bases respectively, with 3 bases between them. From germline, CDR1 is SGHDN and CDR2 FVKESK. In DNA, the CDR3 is TGTGCCAGCAGCCACCTCTCCTACGAGCAGTACTTC. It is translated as CASSHLSYEQYF.

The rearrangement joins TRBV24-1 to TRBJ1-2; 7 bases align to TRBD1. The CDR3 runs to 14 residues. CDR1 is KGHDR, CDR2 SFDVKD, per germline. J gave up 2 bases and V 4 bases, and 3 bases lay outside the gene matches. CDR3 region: CATSDPQGNYGYTF. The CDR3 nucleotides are TGTGCCACCAGTGACCCACAGGGGAACTATGGCTACACCTTC.

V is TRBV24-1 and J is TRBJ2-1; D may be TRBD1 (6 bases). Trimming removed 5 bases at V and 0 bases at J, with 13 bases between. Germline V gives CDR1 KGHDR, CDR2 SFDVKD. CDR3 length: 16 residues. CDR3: CATSGRQESSYNEQFF. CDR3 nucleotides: TGTGCCACCAGTGGCCGACAGGAGAGCTCCTACAATGAGCAGTTCTTC.

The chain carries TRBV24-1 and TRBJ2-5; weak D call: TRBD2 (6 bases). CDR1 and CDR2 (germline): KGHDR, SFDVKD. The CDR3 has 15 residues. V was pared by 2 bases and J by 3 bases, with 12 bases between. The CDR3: CATSDSGRLEETQYF. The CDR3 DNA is TGTGCCACCAGTGATTCGGGTCGACTAGAAGAGACCCAGTACTTC.

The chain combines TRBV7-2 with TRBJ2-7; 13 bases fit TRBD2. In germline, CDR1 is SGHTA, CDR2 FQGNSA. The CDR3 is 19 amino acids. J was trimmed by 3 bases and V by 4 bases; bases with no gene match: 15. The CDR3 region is CASSWRLAGGHEKIYEQYF. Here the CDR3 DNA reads TGTGCCAGCAGCTGGCGACTAGCGGGGGGCCATGAGAAGATCTACGAGCAGTACTTC.

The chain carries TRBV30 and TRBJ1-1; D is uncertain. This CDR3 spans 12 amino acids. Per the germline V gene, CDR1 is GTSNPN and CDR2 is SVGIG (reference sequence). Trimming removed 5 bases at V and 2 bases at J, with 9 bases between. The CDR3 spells CAWRAANTEAFF. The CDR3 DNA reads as TGTGCCTGGCGGGCGGCAAACACTGAAGCTTTCTTT.

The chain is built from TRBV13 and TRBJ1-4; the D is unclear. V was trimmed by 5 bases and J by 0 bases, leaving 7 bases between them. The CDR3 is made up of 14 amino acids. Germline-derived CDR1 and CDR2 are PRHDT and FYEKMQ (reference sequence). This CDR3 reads CASSVIATNEKLFF. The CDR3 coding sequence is TGTGCCAGCAGCGTGATTGCAACTAATGAAAAACTGTTTTTT.

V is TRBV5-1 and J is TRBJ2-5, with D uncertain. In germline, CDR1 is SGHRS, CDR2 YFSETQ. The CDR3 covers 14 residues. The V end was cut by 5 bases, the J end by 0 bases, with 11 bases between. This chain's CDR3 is CASREPGYQETQYF. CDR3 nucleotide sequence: TGCGCCAGCAGGGAACCGGGTTACCAAGAGACCCAGTACTTC. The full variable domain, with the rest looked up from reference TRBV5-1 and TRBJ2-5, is KAGVTQTPRYLIKTRGQQVTLSCSPISGHRSVSWYQQTPGQGLQFLFEYFSETQRNKGNFPGRFSGRQFSNSRSEMNVSTLELGDSALYLCASREPGYQETQYFGPGTRLLVL.

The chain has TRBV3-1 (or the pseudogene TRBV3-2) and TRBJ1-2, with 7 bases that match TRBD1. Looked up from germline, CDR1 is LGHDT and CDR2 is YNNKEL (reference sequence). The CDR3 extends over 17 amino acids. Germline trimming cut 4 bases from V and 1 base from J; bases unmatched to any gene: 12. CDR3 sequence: CASSPIVVGTVNYGYTF. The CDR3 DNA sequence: TGTGCCAGCAGCCCTATAGTGGTGGGGACAGTTAACTATGGCTACACCTTC.

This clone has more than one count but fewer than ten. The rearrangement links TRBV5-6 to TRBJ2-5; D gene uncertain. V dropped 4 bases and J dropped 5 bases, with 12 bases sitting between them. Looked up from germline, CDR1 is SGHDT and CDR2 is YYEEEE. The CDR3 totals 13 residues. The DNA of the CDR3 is TGTGCCAGCAGCCCCCCTCCTCGGGAGACCCAGTACTTC. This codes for CASSPPPRETQYF.

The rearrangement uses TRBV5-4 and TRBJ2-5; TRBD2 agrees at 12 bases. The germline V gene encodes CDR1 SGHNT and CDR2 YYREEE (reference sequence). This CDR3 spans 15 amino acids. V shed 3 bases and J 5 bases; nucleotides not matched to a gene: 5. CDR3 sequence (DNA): TGTGCCAGCAGCTCTAGCGGGAGGGCCAGTGAGACCCAGTACTTC. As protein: CASSSSGRASETQYF.

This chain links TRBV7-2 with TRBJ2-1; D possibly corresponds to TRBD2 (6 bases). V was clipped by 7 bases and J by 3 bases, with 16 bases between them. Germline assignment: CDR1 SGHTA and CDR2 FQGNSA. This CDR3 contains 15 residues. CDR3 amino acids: CASTRSGGDYNEQFF. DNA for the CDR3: TGTGCCAGCACCCGATCCGGCGGGGACTACAATGAGCAGTTCTTC.

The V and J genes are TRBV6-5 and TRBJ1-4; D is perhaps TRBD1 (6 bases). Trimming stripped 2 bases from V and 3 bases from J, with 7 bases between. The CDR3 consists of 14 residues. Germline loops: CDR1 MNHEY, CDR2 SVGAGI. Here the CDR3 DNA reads TGTGCCAGCAGTTACGGGACATCTAATGAAAAACTGTTTTTT. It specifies CASSYGTSNEKLFF.

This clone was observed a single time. The CDR3 DNA sequence: TGTGCCACCAGTGATCCTCAGTGGGAGCAGTTCTTC. It translates to CATSDPQWEQFF. The rearrangement uses TRBV24-1 and TRBJ2-1; D not certain. The CDR3 is made up of 12 amino acids. V lost 3 bases to trimming and J lost 10 bases, with 9 bases between them. Germline V gives CDR1 KGHDR, CDR2 SFDVKD.

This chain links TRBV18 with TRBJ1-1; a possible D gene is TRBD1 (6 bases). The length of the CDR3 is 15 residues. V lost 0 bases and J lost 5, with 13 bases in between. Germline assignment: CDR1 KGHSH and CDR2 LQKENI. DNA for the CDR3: TGTGCCAGCTCACCACCGTACAGGGCATTTACTGAAGCTTTCTTT. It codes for CASSPPYRAFTEAFF.

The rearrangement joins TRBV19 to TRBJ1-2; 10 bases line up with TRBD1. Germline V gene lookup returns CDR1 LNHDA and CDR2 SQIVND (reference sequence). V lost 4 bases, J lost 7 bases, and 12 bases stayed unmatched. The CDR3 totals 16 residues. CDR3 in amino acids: CASSTRGGQGSFGYTF. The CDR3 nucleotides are TGTGCCAGTAGTACCAGAGGGGGACAGGGGAGTTTTGGCTACACCTTC.

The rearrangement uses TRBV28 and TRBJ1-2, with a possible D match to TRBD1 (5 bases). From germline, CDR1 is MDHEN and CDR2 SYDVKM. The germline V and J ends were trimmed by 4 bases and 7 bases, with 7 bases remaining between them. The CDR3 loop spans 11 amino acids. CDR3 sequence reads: CASSYQGGYTF. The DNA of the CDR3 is TGTGCCAGCAGTTACCAGGGTGGCTACACCTTC.

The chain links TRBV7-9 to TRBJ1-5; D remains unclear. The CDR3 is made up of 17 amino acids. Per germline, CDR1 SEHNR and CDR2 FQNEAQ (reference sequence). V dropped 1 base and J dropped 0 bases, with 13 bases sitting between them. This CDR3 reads CASSLVLGPSSNQPQHF. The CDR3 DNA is TGTGCCAGCAGCTTAGTTCTTGGGCCGTCTAGCAATCAGCCCCAGCATTTT.